The rows below give T cell receptor beta chains drawn from one sample of a study of cytomegalovirus exposure and HLA in healthy donors. The protocol was immunoSEQ multiplex PCR, while the TCRdb copy is restricted to in-frame clones and leaves out a portion. The sample yields tens of thousands of clones, roughly 79% seen once. The sequencing input was PBMCs. Source of these receptors: a man aged 50-60 years in good health and CMV-seronegative. Each CDR3 is given with its conserved first and last residue. D genes are given only for firm matches. Clone size is not always given. Where it is, it says once, few, many or a class for expanded clones.

clone_size,d_call,j_call,v_call,cdr3_aa,cdr3_nt
.,TRBD2,TRBJ2-7,TRBV10-3,CAISLGLAGEQYF,TGTGCCATCAGTCTCGGACTAGCGGGCGAGCAGTACTTC
.,TRBD1,TRBJ2-7,TRBV10-1,CASSIRDRRGEQYF,TGCGCCAGCAGTATCCGGGACAGGCGCGGTGAGCAGTACTTC
once,.,TRBJ2-5,TRBV7-2,CASSFFRETQYF,TGTGCCAGCAGCTTCTTCCGAGAGACCCAGTACTTC
.,.,TRBJ2-1,TRBV28,CASTRRGEQFF,TGTGCCAGCACAAGACGGGGTGAGCAGTTCTTC
.,TRBD1,TRBJ1-2,TRBV5-4,CASSFGTGLIYGYTF,TGTGCCAGCAGCTTTGGGACAGGACTAATCTATGGCTACACCTTC
once,TRBD1,TRBJ2-7,TRBV15,CATSRFSGGAGNEQYF,TGTGCCACCAGCAGGTTTTCAGGGGGCGCAGGCAACGAGCAGTACTTC
.,.,TRBJ1-4,TRBV28,CASSLGGGWSSEKLFF,TGTGCCAGCAGTCTAGGCGGGGGTTGGTCAAGCGAAAAACTGTTTTTT
.,.,TRBJ2-6,TRBV11-2,CASSSLSGPGANVLTF,TGTGCCAGCAGCTCTCTCAGCGGACCCGGGGCCAACGTCCTGACTTTC
.,.,TRBJ2-1,TRBV28,CAATGTGVYNEQFF,TGTGCCGCCACCGGGACGGGGGTCTACAATGAGCAGTTCTTC
once,.,TRBJ1-1,TRBV11-2,CASSLGTGEAFF,TGTGCCAGCAGCTTAGGTACAGGGGAAGCTTTCTTT
.,.,TRBJ2-5,TRBV6-5,CASGLRIQETQYF,TGTGCCAGCGGGCTTAGAATCCAAGAGACCCAGTACTTC
.,.,TRBJ2-1,TRBV11-3,CASSLVQGNEQFF,TGTGCCAGCAGCTTGGTACAGGGCAATGAGCAGTTCTTC
.,TRBD1,TRBJ1-1,TRBV28,CASSRRQGNTEAFF,TGTGCCAGCAGCCGCCGACAGGGGAACACTGAAGCTTTCTTT
.,.,TRBJ2-2,TRBV4-2,CASSQEQAATGELFF,TGTGCCAGCAGCCAAGAACAGGCAGCCACCGGGGAGCTGTTTTTT
.,TRBD1,TRBJ1-4,TRBV4-1,CASSQVDGTASTNEKLFF,TGCGCCAGCAGCCAAGTTGATGGGACAGCCTCAACTAATGAAAAACTGTTTTTT
.,TRBD1,TRBJ2-5,TRBV9,CASSVAPGTGGEETQYF,TGTGCCAGCAGCGTAGCTCCCGGGACAGGGGGCGAAGAGACCCAGTACTTC
once,TRBD1,TRBJ2-7,TRBV19,CASRTQGEPPYEQYF,TGTGCCAGTAGGACACAGGGGGAACCCCCCTACGAGCAGTACTTC
.,.,TRBJ2-7,TRBV15,CATSRDLPGEAEQYF,TGTGCCACCAGCAGAGATCTACCAGGGGAAGCCGAGCAGTACTTC
once,.,TRBJ2-3,TRBV10-1,CASSARLGTKDTQYF,TGCGCCAGCAGTGCCAGACTCGGGACAAAGGATACGCAGTATTTT
.,.,TRBJ2-5,TRBV5-1,CASSFLGLGQETQYF,TGCGCCAGCAGCTTCCTCGGGTTGGGCCAAGAGACCCAGTACTTC
.,.,TRBJ2-5,TRBV29-1,CSVERMDLSVETQYF,TGCAGCGTTGAAAGGATGGACTTGTCAGTTGAGACCCAGTACTTC
.,.,TRBJ2-7,TRBV2,CASSLPRRPYEQYF,TGTGCCAGCTCCCTCCCCAGGAGGCCCTACGAGCAGTACTTC
.,.,TRBJ2-7,TRBV11-2,CASSRLGGGAGEQYF,TGTGCCAGCAGTCGCTTAGGAGGGGGGGCGGGCGAGCAGTACTTC
.,TRBD1,TRBJ2-1,TRBV7-2,CASQGTGVNEQFF,TGTGCCAGCCAAGGGACAGGGGTTAATGAGCAGTTCTTC
.,.,TRBJ1-1,TRBV5-5,CASSLEAMNTEAFF,TGTGCCAGCAGCTTGGAAGCCATGAACACTGAAGCTTTCTTT
.,TRBD1,TRBJ2-7,TRBV27,CASSLIAGTGDEQYF,TGTGCCAGCAGTCTCATCGCGGGGACAGGGGACGAGCAGTACTTC
.,TRBD1,TRBJ1-6,TRBV7-9,CASSSTGTGVSYNSPLHF,TGTGCCAGCAGTTCTACCGGGACAGGGGTCTCCTATAATTCACCCCTCCACTTT
.,.,TRBJ1-3,TRBV6-5,CASTKIRGSGNTIYF,TGTGCCAGCACAAAAATCAGGGGTTCTGGAAACACCATATATTTT
.,TRBD1,TRBJ2-2,TRBV6-5,CASKQGAIGELFF,TGTGCCAGCAAACAGGGGGCAATCGGGGAGCTGTTTTTT
.,.,TRBJ1-1,TRBV29-1,CSMQGGEGTEAFF,TGCAGCATGCAGGGTGGGGAGGGCACTGAAGCTTTCTTT
.,.,TRBJ1-3,TRBV29-1,CSVGTNSGNTIYF,TGCAGCGTTGGGACTAACTCTGGAAACACCATATATTTT
once,TRBD1,TRBJ2-7,TRBV9,CASSGQGDYEQYF,TGTGCCAGCAGCGGACAGGGGGACTACGAGCAGTACTTC
.,.,TRBJ2-1,TRBV9,CASSEMGPPFSEQFF,TGTGCCAGCAGCGAGATGGGGCCACCGTTTAGTGAGCAGTTCTTC
.,.,TRBJ1-6,TRBV5-6,CASSLWRYGSSYNSPLHF,TGTGCCAGCAGCCTTTGGAGGTACGGGAGCTCCTATAATTCACCCCTCCACTTT
.,TRBD2,TRBJ2-7,TRBV10-1,CASSELVAGGPGEQYF,TGCGCCAGCAGTGAGCTCGTAGCGGGGGGGCCGGGGGAGCAGTACTTC
few,.,TRBJ1-1,TRBV9,CASSVGTANTEAFF,TGTGCCAGCAGCGTCGGGACTGCTAACACTGAAGCTTTCTTT
.,.,TRBJ1-3,TRBV9,CASTGDPLISGNTIYF,TGTGCCAGCACAGGGGATCCTTTAATCTCTGGAAACACCATATATTTT
.,TRBD1,TRBJ2-7,TRBV19,CASSRDIRDRISYEQYF,TGTGCCAGTAGTCGCGACATCCGGGACAGGATATCCTACGAGCAGTACTTC
.,TRBD2,TRBJ2-6,TRBV6-1,CASSAFGGGAGANVLTF,TGTGCCAGCAGTGCCTTCGGCGGGGGGGCTGGGGCCAACGTCCTGACTTTC
few,.,TRBJ2-5,TRBV1,CTSSQDLARLFLQETQYF,TGCACCAGCAGCCAAGATCTTGCACGCCTATTCCTCCAAGAGACCCAGTACTTC
.,.,TRBJ2-5,TRBV7-6,CASSGDYQETQYF,TGTGCCAGCAGCGGGGACTACCAAGAGACCCAGTACTTC
once,TRBD1,TRBJ2-1,TRBV11-1,CASSLRKGQGADNEQFF,TGTGCCAGCAGCTTACGTAAGGGACAGGGGGCCGACAATGAGCAGTTCTTC
.,TRBD1,TRBJ1-5,TRBV19,CASGGTGGGQPQHF,TGTGCCAGTGGCGGGACAGGGGGAGGTCAGCCCCAGCATTTT
once,TRBD1,TRBJ2-7,TRBV29-1,CSATGTGYEQYF,TGCAGCGCAACCGGGACAGGCTACGAGCAGTACTTC
.,.,TRBJ1-1,TRBV11-2,CASSLEWGLEAFF,TGTGCCAGCAGCTTAGAGTGGGGCCTTGAAGCTTTCTTT
.,.,TRBJ2-7,TRBV6-5,CASSAGLSSYEQYF,TGTGCCAGCAGCGCAGGGTTGTCCTCCTACGAGCAGTACTTC
.,.,TRBJ2-2,TRBV12-2,CASRYPYLVQNTGELFF,TGTGCAAGTCGCTATCCGTATTTGGTACAGAACACCGGGGAGCTGTTTTTT
.,TRBD2,TRBJ2-1,TRBV18,CASSSLAGDEQFF,TGTGCCAGCTCATCCCTAGCGGGGGATGAGCAGTTCTTC
.,.,TRBJ2-3,TRBV18,CASSTGADTQYF,TGTGCCAGCTCAACCGGAGCAGATACGCAGTATTTT
few,.,TRBJ1-5,TRBV9,CASSTPGGGQPQHF,TGTGCCAGCAGCACACCGGGGGGTGGTCAGCCCCAGCATTTT
.,TRBD1,TRBJ2-7,TRBV9,CASSAPRQGADYEQYF,TGTGCCAGCAGCGCTCCAAGACAGGGGGCGGACTACGAGCAGTACTTC
.,TRBD1,TRBJ1-6,TRBV25-1,CASRGGQGAGSPLHF,TGTGCCAGCAGGGGGGGACAGGGGGCCGGTTCACCCCTCCACTTT
.,.,TRBJ1-2,TRBV7-9,CASSSRDMTYGYTF,TGTGCCAGCAGCAGCCGGGACATGACCTATGGCTACACCTTC
once,TRBD2,TRBJ2-1,TRBV11-1,CASSLGPQERGRNEQFF,TGTGCCAGCAGCTTGGGACCGCAGGAGCGGGGGAGGAATGAGCAGTTCTTC
.,.,TRBJ1-5,TRBV7-8,CASSLVRSQFGEPQHF,TGTGCCAGCAGCTTAGTCCGCTCCCAGTTTGGAGAGCCCCAGCATTTT